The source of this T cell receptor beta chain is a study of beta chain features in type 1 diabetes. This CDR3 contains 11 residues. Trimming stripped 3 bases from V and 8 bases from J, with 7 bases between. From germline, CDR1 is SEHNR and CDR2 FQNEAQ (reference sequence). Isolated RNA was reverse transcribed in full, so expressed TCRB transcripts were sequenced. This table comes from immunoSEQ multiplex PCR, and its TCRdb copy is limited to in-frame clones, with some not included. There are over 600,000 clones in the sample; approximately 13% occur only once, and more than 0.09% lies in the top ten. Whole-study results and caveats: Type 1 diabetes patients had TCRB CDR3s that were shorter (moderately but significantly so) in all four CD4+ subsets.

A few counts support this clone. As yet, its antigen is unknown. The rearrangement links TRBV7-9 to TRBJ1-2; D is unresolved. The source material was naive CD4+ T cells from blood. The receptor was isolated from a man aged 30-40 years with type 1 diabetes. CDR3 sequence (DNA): TGTGCCAGCAGCTTTAACAGCGGCTACACCTTC. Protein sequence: CASSFNSGYTF.